This entry is about one TCR beta chain. No antigen is known for it. Trimming removed 4 bases from V and 1 base from J; junction bases left unmatched: 11. Germline CDR1 and CDR2: GTSNPN and SVGIG (reference sequence). The CDR3 runs to 18 residues. The data derive from a study of cytomegalovirus exposure and HLA in healthy donors. Study details: Counted in an early data release were approximately 85 million unique TCRs from HLA-typed donors.

Primers for the PCR totalled 60 Vbeta and 13 Jbeta. The repertoire was sequenced with immunoSEQ multiplex PCR; TCRdb's copy has only in-frame clones and lacks some. The sample contains approximately 100,000 clones, roughly 70% of which appear only once. General study results and limits: Per a later analysis, HLA-associated TCR beta chains showed more clonal expansion than other, equally common TCR beta chains. Researchers had no immune exposure information except CMV serostatus available.

The specimen sequenced was PBMCs. This clonotype originated in a man between 45 and 60 years old in good health and CMV-seronegative. The chain recombines TRBV30 with TRBJ2-2; 11 nucleotides line up with TRBD2. The CDR3 DNA is TGTGCCTGGACCCCCTTGCCCGGGACTAGCGGGAACACCGGGGAGCTGTTTTTT. Amino acid sequence: CAWTPLPGTSGNTGELFF.